This entry lists 23 T cell receptor beta chains sequenced from one sample in a study of blood T cell repertoires in COVID-19. Repertoires were generated with immunoSEQ multiplex PCR, while TCRdb's copy carries only in-frame clones and drops some. Among hundreds of thousands of clones listed, around nine tenths were seen once. The sequenced sample was peripheral blood. The receptors here all came from a human donor in a cohort sampled during active COVID-19.

The V and J genes are TRBV4-1 and TRBJ2-5; 9 positions agree with TRBD2. Trimming removed 0 bases from V and 9 bases from J; junction bases left unmatched: 17. The CDR3 runs 18 residues. Germline values: CDR1 MGHRA, CDR2 YSYEKL. This CDR3 is CASSQDGGTSFLRGAQYF. The DNA of the CDR3 is TGCGCCAGCAGCCAAGATGGGGGGACTAGCTTCCTCCGGGGGGCCCAGTACTTC.

This clone was detected once. J is TRBJ1-1 and V is TRBV7-3; 8 bases map to TRBD1. Per the germline V gene, CDR1 is SGHTA and CDR2 is FQGTGA. V trimming: 1 base; J trimming: 8 bases; junction bases outside the gene matches: 3. The CDR3 length is 13 residues. The CDR3 DNA sequence: TGTGCCAGCAGCTTAAACAGGGGGAGAGAAGCTTTCTTT. Encoded protein: CASSLNRGREAFF.

V usage is TRBV29-1 and J usage is TRBJ2-2; TRBD2 matches 8 bases. The CDR3 runs to 15 residues. From germline, CDR1 is SQVTM and CDR2 ANQGSEA. Trimming at V came to 7 bases and at J to 5 bases, leaving 12 bases not matched to a gene. The DNA of the CDR3 is TGCAGCGCGGAGACTAGCGACAAGAGGACCGGGGAGCTGTTTTTT. Translating gives CSAETSDKRTGELFF.

This clone was counted a single time. This rearrangement joins TRBV5-4 to TRBJ1-6; 7 nucleotides match TRBD1. Germline trimming cut 0 bases from V and 11 bases from J; bases unmatched to any gene: 2. This CDR3 has 13 amino acids. The germline V gene has CDR1 SGHNT and CDR2 YYREEE (reference sequence). CDR3 bases: TGTGCCAGCAGCTTGGGACAGGGCACACCCCTCCACTTT. Its translation is CASSLGQGTPLHF.

The V call is TRBV13, the J call TRBJ1-1; D gene ambiguous. Trimming cost V 5 bases and J 0 bases, with 7 bases left between them. Germline lookup yields CDR1 PRHDT and CDR2 FYEKMQ (reference sequence). The CDR3 is made up of 13 amino acids. The DNA for the CDR3 is TGTGCCAGCAGCCCGCGGGTGAACACTGAAGCTTTCTTT. Its translation: CASSPRVNTEAFF.

The genes are TRBV2 and TRBJ2-5; 7 nucleotides line up with TRBD1. The junction had 9 bases not matched to a gene; V was cut back by 4 bases and J by 4 bases. The CDR3 spans 15 residues. Germline V lookup: CDR1 SNHLY, CDR2 FYNNEI. The CDR3 is CASSGTQGFGETQYF. CDR3 sequence (DNA): TGTGCCAGCAGTGGGACACAGGGGTTTGGAGAGACCCAGTACTTC.

This clone came up a few times. The chain recombines TRBV7-8 with TRBJ1-5; D is uncertain. The CDR3 runs to 13 residues. Germline V gene lookup returns CDR1 SGHVS and CDR2 FQNEAQ. Trimming removed 2 bases from V and 8 bases from J, with 10 bases in between. This CDR3 reads CASSLTEMEPQHF. The CDR3 bases are TGTGCCAGCAGCTTAACCGAGATGGAGCCCCAGCATTTT. Full variable domain (rest looked up from reference TRBV7-8 and TRBJ1-5): GAGVSQSPRYKVAKRGQDVALRCDPISGHVSLFWYQQALGQGPEFLTYFQNEAQLDKSGLPSDRFFAERPEGSVSTLKIQRTQQEDSAVYLCASSLTEMEPQHFGDGTRLSIL.

In its sample, this clone was seen once. The chain recombines TRBV5-1 with TRBJ2-2; 7 bases fit TRBD2. The V gene end was trimmed by 7 bases and the J gene end by 2 bases; junction bases not matched to a gene: 17. CDR1 is SGHRS, CDR2 YFSETQ, per germline. The CDR3 covers 18 residues. The CDR3 is CASAPVGAGAANTGELFF. Written as DNA, the CDR3 is TGCGCCAGCGCCCCCGTTGGTGCGGGAGCGGCAAACACCGGGGAGCTGTTTTTT. The complete variable domain, with remaining parts taken from reference TRBV5-1 and TRBJ2-2, reads KAGVTQTPRYLIKTRGQQVTLSCSPISGHRSVSWYQQTPGQGLQFLFEYFSETQRNKGNFPGRFSGRQFSNSRSEMNVSTLELGDSALYLCASAPVGAGAANTGELFFGEGSRLTVL.

V is TRBV28 and J is TRBJ2-3, with TRBD2 as a possible D gene (6 bases). Germline V lookup: CDR1 MDHEN, CDR2 SYDVKM. There are 14 residues in the CDR3. With 3 bases removed from V and 11 bases from J, the gap between germline ends came to 18 bases. The CDR3 protein is CASSFRRVSLVQYF. CDR3 nucleotide sequence: TGTGCCAGCAGTTTTCGGAGGGTCAGTTTGGTGCAGTATTTT.

The J gene is TRBJ1-1, the V gene TRBV6-1, with D unresolved. The V gene's germline CDR1 is MNHNS and CDR2 SASEGT. V lost 1 base to trimming and J lost 0 bases, with 12 bases between them. The CDR3 runs to 16 residues. The CDR3: CASSEVLSRLNTEAFF. The CDR3 coding sequence is TGTGCCAGCAGTGAAGTACTCTCTAGGCTGAACACTGAAGCTTTCTTT.

This chain uses TRBV19 with TRBJ2-5, with TRBD1 identical over 7 bases. Looked up from germline, CDR1 is LNHDA and CDR2 is SQIVND (reference sequence). This CDR3 region has 14 residues. V gave up 3 bases and J gave up 5 bases; unmatched junction bases: 6. The chain's CDR3 is CASSMTGTKETQYF. As DNA, the CDR3 is TGTGCCAGTAGTATGACAGGGACCAAGGAGACCCAGTACTTC.

V is TRBV6-2 or TRBV6-3 and J is TRBJ2-3; weak D call: TRBD2 (7 bases). Germline V gene lookup returns CDR1 MNHEY and CDR2 SVGEGT. This CDR3 has 15 residues. The V end lost 3 bases, the J end lost 4 bases, and 14 bases lay between the germline ends. CDR3 bases: TGTGCCAGCAGTTATTCAGGGGAGGGGCCAGATACGCAGTATTTT. Its protein product is CASSYSGEGPDTQYF.

Only a few counts were recorded for this clone. The rearrangement uses TRBV5-1 and TRBJ1-2; no firm D call. The CDR3 runs to 15 residues. Germline values: CDR1 SGHRS, CDR2 YFSETQ. The V gene lost 0 bases and the J gene lost 4 bases, with 13 bases spanning the gap. CDR3 nucleotides: TGCGCCAGCAGCTTGGGAACCAGAGAGGCCTATGGCTACACCTTC. Its translation is CASSLGTREAYGYTF.

The rearrangement uses TRBV18 and TRBJ2-1; weak D call: TRBD2 (5 bases). V lost 3 bases and J 6 bases, leaving 15 bases between the germline ends. The germline V gene encodes CDR1 KGHSH and CDR2 LQKENI. This CDR3 region has 15 residues. CDR3: CASSPGRGSANEQFF. The DNA of the CDR3 is TGTGCCAGCTCACCGGGTCGAGGGTCCGCCAATGAGCAGTTCTTC.

The chain joins TRBV6-5 to TRBJ2-5; D is uncertain. The CDR3 has 13 amino acids. With 2 bases removed from V and 5 bases from J, the gap between germline ends came to 9 bases. Germline values: CDR1 MNHEY, CDR2 SVGAGI. CDR3 sequence (DNA): TGTGCCAGCAGTTACGAACAGAAGGAGACCCAGTACTTC. It encodes CASSYEQKETQYF.

This chain uses TRBV7-6 with TRBJ1-1; tentative D call: TRBD1 (5 bases). The germline gives CDR1 SGHVS, CDR2 FNYEAQ. This CDR3 has 16 residues. V was clipped by 0 bases and J by 1 base, with 12 bases between them. CDR3: CASSLAGTGWNTEAFF. CDR3 nucleotides: TGTGCCAGCAGCTTAGCGGGGACTGGCTGGAACACTGAAGCTTTCTTT.

The chain uses TRBV5-6 and TRBJ1-6, with unresolved D. This CDR3 spans 14 amino acids. The germline gives CDR1 SGHDT, CDR2 YYEEEE. Trimming stripped 3 bases from V and 7 bases from J, with 11 bases between. The DNA of the CDR3 is TGTGCCAGCAGCTCCGCAAGAGGAAATTCACCCCTCCACTTT. It translates to CASSSARGNSPLHF.

The chain uses TRBV9 and TRBJ1-6; TRBD1 is a possible D gene (6 bases). The CDR3 contains 14 residues. V was shortened by 0 bases and J by 10 bases, with 11 bases between the two germline ends. Germline V gives CDR1 SGDLS, CDR2 YYNGEE. CDR3 in amino acids: CASSVEAGDSPLHF. CDR3 in DNA: TGTGCCAGCAGCGTAGAGGCAGGGGACTCACCCCTCCACTTT. Variable domain in full (rest from reference TRBV9 and TRBJ1-6): DSGVTQTPKHLITATGQRVTLRCSPRSGDLSVYWYQQSLDQGLQFLIQYYNGEERAKGNILERFSAQQFPDLHSELNLSSLELGDSALYFCASSVEAGDSPLHFGNGTRLTVT.

The chain carries TRBV6-5 and TRBJ2-2; D perhaps matches TRBD1 (6 bases). The length of the CDR3 is 14 residues. Germline V gene lookup returns CDR1 MNHEY and CDR2 SVGAGI. The V end lost 6 bases, the J end lost 3 bases, and 11 bases lay between the germline ends. The CDR3 spells CASRGQRDTGELFF. The CDR3 DNA reads TGTGCCAGCAGAGGACAGAGGGACACCGGGGAGCTGTTTTTT.

This chain connects TRBV3-1 (or the pseudogene TRBV3-2) to TRBJ1-3, with D uncertain. Germline V gives CDR1 LGHDT, CDR2 YNNKEL (reference sequence). The CDR3 covers 14 residues. V was trimmed by 3 bases and J by 5 bases, leaving 11 bases between them. The CDR3 nucleotides read TGTGCCAGCAGCCAGTCGGTCACTAGAAACACCATATATTTT. It codes for CASSQSVTRNTIYF.

The V and J genes are TRBV7-2 and TRBJ2-5, with D uncertain. V lost 5 bases, J lost 4 bases, and 17 bases lay in between. The V gene's germline CDR1 is SGHTA and CDR2 FQGNSA. The CDR3 length is 15 residues. CDR3 nucleotides: TGTGCCAGCAGCCCCGCTGGGCCATGGGCAGAGACCCAGTACTTC. Its translation is CASSPAGPWAETQYF.

V is TRBV4-1 and J is TRBJ1-2; 10 nucleotides line up with TRBD1. The CDR3 extends over 19 amino acids. After removal of 3 bases from V and 0 bases from J, the junction contained 13 bases not matched to a gene. The germline V gene encodes CDR1 MGHRA and CDR2 YSYEKL. CDR3 residues: CASSQRVGQGIGANYGYTF. The CDR3 DNA reads TGCGCCAGCAGCCAGAGAGTGGGACAGGGGATCGGAGCTAACTATGGCTACACCTTC.

This clone occurred once. The junction differs from germline at one of its ends, possibly a read error. This rearrangement joins TRBV2 to TRBJ2-1; 10 nucleotides match TRBD2. Looked up from germline, CDR1 is SNHLY and CDR2 is FYNNEI. This CDR3 contains 15 residues. The CDR3 DNA reads TGTGCCAGCAGGGAAGGACTAGCGGCCTACAATGAGCAGTTCTTC. It codes for CASREGLAAYNEQFF.